This T cell receptor (beta chain) comes out of a study of beta chain features in type 1 diabetes. Overall study: Patients and healthy donors were similar in age, gender and cell yields. Study results and caveats: Patients with Type 1 diabetes showed moderately but significantly shorter TCRB CDR3s in all four CD4+ subsets. Naive, central memory and Treg TCRB repertoires appeared more alike in patients than in healthy donors.

Expressed TCRB transcripts were sequenced because the isolated RNA had all been reverse transcribed beforehand. The method was immunoSEQ multiplex PCR; TCRdb's version includes in-frame clones alone and lacks a portion of them. The sample records approximately 360,000 clones, roughly 12% being singletons. CDR3 size: 14 residues. The junction had 6 bases not matched to a gene; V was cut back by 5 bases and J by 2 bases. Looked up from germline, CDR1 is LGHNA and CDR2 is YSLEER. This clone was seen only a few times. As yet, its antigen is unknown. Naive, central memory, regulatory and stem cell-like memory cells within the CD4+ compartment were sorted using CD45RO/CCR7/CD25/CD127/CD95/CD27.

The origin of this receptor is a young woman with type 1 diabetes. The specimen was naive CD4+ T cells from blood. V usage is TRBV4-3 and J usage is TRBJ2-7, with 7 nucleotides matching TRBD2. CDR3 loop: CASSYGTTPYEQYF. CDR3 sequence (DNA): TGCGCCAGCAGCTACGGGACTACGCCCTACGAGCAGTACTTC.